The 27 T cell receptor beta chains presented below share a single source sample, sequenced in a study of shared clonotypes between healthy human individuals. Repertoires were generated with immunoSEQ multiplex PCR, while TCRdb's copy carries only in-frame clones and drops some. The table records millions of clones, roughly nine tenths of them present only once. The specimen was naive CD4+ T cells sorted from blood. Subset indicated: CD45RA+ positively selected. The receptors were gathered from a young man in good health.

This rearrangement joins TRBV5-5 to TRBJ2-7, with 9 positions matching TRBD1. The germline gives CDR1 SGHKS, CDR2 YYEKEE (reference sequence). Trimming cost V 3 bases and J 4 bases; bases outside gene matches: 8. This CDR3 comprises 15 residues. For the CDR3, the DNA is TGTGCCAGCAGCTGGGGTGACAGGGGGATATACGAGCAGTACTTC. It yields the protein CASSWGDRGIYEQYF.

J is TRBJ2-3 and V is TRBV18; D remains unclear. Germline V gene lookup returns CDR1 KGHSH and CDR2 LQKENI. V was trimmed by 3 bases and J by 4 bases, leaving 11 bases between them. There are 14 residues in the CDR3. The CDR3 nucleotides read TGTGCCAGCTCACCGAACCGAGGACCAGATACGCAGTATTTT. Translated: CASSPNRGPDTQYF.

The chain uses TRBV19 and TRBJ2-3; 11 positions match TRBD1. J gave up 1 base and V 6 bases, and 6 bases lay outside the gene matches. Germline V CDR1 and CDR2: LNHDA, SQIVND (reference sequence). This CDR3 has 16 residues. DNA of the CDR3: TGTGCCAGTAGACCGGGACAGGGGGTTGGCACAGATACGCAGTATTTT. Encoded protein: CASRPGQGVGTDTQYF. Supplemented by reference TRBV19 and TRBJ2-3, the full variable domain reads DGGITQSPKYLFRKEGQNVTLSCEQNLNHDAMYWYRQDPGQGLRLIYYSQIVNDFQKGDIAEGYSVSREKKESFPLTVTSAQKNPTAFYLCASRPGQGVGTDTQYFGPGTRLTVL.

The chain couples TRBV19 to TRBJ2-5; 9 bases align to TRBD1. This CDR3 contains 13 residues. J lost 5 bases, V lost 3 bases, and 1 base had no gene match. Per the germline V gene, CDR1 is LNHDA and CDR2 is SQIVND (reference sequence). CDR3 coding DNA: TGTGCCAGTAGTATGGGACAGGGTGAGACCCAGTACTTC. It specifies CASSMGQGETQYF. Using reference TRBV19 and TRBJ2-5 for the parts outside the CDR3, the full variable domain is DGGITQSPKYLFRKEGQNVTLSCEQNLNHDAMYWYRQDPGQGLRLIYYSQIVNDFQKGDIAEGYSVSREKKESFPLTVTSAQKNPTAFYLCASSMGQGETQYFGPGTRLLVL.

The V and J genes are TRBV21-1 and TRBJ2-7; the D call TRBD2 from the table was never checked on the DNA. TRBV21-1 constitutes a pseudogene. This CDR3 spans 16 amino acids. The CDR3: CASSKDTGTSASEQYF. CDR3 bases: TGTGCCAGCAGCAAAGATACCGGGACTAGCGCGTCAGAGCAGTACTTC.

CDR3 sequence (DNA): TGTGCCTGGAGTATCAGAGATACGCAGTATTTT. Encoded protein: CAWSIRDTQYF. The chain employs TRBV30 and TRBJ2-3; D is unclear. In germline, CDR1 is GTSNPN, CDR2 SVGIG (reference sequence). The CDR3 length is 11 residues. Trimming cost V 2 bases and J 5 bases, with 5 bases left between them. Full variable domain (rest looked up from reference TRBV30 and TRBJ2-3): SQTIHQWPATLVQPVGSPLSLECTVEGTSNPNLYWYRQAAGRGLQLLFYSVGIGQISSEVPQNLSASRPQDRQFILSSKKLLLSDSGFYLCAWSIRDTQYFGPGTRLTVL.

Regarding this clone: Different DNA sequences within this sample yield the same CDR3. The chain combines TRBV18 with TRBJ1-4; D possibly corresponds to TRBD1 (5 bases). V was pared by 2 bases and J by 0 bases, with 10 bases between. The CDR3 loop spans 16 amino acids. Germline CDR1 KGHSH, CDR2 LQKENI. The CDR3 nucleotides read TGTGCCAGCTCACCAAGGGACCGTGCAACTAATGAAAAACTGTTTTTT. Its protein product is CASSPRDRATNEKLFF. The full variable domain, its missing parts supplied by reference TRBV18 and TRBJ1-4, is NAGVMQNPRHLVRRRGQEARLRCSPMKGHSHVYWYRQLPEEGLKFMVYLQKENIIDESGMPKERFSAEFPKEGPSILRIQQVVRGDSAAYFCASSPRDRATNEKLFFGSGTQLSVL.

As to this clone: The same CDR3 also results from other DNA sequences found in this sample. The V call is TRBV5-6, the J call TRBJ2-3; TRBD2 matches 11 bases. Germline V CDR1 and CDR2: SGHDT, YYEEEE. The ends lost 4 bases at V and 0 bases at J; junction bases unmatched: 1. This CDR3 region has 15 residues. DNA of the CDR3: TGTGCCAGCAGCCGGACTAGCGGGAGCACAGATACGCAGTATTTT. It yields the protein CASSRTSGSTDTQYF.

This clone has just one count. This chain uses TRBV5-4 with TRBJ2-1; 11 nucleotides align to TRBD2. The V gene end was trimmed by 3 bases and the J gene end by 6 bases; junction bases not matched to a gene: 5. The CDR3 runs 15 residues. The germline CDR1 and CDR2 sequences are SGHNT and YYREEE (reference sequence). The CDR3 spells CASSSGTSGFNEQFF. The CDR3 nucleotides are TGTGCCAGCAGCTCCGGGACTAGCGGCTTCAATGAGCAGTTCTTC.

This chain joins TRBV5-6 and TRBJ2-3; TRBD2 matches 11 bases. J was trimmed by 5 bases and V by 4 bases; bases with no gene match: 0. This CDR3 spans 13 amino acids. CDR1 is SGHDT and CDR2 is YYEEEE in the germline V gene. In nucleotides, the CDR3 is TGTGCCAGCAGCGGGACTAGCGGAGATACGCAGTATTTT. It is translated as CASSGTSGDTQYF.

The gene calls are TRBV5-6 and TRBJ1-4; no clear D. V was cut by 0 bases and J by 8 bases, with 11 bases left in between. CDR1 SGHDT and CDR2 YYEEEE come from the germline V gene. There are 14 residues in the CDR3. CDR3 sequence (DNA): TGTGCCAGCAGCTTGGCGCCGGGTTGGGAAAAACTGTTTTTT. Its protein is CASSLAPGWEKLFF.

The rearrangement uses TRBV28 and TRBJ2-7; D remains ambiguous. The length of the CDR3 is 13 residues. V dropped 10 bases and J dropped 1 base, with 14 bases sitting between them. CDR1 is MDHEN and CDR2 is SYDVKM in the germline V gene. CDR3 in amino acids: CATEDGLSYEQYF. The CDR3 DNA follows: TGTGCCACCGAGGACGGGCTATCCTACGAGCAGTACTTC.

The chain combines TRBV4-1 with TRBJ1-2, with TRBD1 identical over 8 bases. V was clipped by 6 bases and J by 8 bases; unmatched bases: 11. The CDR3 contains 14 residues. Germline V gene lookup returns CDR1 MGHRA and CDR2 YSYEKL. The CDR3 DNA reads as TGCGCCAGCAGACCCCAGACAGGGACAGGAGGCTACACCTTC. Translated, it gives CASRPQTGTGGYTF.

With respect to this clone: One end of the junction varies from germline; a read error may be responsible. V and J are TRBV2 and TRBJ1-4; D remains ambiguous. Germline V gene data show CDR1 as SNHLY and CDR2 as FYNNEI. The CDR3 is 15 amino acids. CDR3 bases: TGTGCCAGCAGTGAAATAGCCGGCTATAATGAGAAACTGTTTTTT. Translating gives CASSEIAGYNEKLFF.

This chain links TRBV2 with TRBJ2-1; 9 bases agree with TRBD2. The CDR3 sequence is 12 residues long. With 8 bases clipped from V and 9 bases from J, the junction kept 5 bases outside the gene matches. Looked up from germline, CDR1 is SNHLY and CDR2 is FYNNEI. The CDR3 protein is CASQRLAAEQFF. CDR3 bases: TGTGCCAGCCAGAGACTAGCGGCTGAGCAGTTCTTC.

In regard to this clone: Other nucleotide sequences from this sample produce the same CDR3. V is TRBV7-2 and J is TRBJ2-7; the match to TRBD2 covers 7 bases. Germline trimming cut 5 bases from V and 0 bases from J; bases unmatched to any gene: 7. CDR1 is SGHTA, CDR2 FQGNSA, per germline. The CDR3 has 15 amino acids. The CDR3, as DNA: TGTGCCAGCAGCCCGTGGGCTAGCGGCTCCTACGAGCAGTACTTC. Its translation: CASSPWASGSYEQYF.

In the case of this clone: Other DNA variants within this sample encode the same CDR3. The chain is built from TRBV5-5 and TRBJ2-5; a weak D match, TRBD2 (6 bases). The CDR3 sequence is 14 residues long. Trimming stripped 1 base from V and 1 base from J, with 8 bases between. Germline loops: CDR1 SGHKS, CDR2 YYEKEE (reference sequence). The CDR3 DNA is TGTGCCAGCAGCTTGTACGGGGGCCAAGAGACCCAGTACTTC. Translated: CASSLYGGQETQYF.

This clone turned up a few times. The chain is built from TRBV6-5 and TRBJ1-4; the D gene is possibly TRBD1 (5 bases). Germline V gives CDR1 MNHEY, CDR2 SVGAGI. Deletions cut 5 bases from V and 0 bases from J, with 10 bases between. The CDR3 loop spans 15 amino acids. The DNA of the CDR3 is TGTGCCAGCAGTGGGGCTCTAGCAACTAATGAAAAACTGTTTTTT. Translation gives CASSGALATNEKLFF.

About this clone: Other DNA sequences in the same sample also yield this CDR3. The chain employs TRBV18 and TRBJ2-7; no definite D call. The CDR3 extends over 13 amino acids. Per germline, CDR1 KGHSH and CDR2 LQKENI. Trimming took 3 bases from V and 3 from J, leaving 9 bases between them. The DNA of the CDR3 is TGTGCCAGCTCACCCCTAAGGGACTACGAGCAGTACTTC. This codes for CASSPLRDYEQYF.

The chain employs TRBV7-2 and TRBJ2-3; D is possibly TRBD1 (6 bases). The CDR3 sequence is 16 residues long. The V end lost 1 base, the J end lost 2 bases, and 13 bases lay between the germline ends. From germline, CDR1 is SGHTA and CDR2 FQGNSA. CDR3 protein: CASSLGPNRDTDTQYF. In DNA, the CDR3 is TGTGCCAGCAGCTTAGGCCCCAACAGGGACACAGATACGCAGTATTTT.

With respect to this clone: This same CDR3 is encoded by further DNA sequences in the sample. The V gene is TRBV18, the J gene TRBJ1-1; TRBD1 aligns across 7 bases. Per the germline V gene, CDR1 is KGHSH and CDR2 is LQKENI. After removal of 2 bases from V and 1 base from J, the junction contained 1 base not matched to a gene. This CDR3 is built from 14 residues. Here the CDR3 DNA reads TGTGCCAGCTCACCAGGACAGGAGAACACTGAAGCTTTCTTT. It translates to CASSPGQENTEAFF.

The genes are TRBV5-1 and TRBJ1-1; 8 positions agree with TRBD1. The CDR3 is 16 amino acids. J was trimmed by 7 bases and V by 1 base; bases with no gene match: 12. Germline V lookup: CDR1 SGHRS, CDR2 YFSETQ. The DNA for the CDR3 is TGCGCCAGCAGCTTGACAGGACAGGGTTGGGTCGGTGAAGCTTTCTTT. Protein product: CASSLTGQGWVGEAFF.

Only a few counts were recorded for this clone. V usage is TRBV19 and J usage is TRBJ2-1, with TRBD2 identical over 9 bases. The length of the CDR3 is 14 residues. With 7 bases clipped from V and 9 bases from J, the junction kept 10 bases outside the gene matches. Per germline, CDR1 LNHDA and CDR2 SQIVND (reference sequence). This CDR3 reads CASTPLAGTSEQFF. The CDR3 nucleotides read TGTGCCAGTACCCCGCTAGCGGGGACAAGTGAGCAGTTCTTC.

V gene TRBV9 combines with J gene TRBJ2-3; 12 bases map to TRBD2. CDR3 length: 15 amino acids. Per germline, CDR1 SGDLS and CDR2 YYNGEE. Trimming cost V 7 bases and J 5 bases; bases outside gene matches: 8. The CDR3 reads CASGRTSGDIDTQYF. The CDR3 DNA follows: TGTGCCAGCGGACGGACTAGCGGGGATATAGATACGCAGTATTTT.

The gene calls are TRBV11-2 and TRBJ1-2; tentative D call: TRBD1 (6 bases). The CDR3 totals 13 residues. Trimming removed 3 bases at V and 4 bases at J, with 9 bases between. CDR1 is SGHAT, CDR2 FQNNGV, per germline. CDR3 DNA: TGTGCCAGCAGCTTTAGGGGGGGCTATGGCTACACCTTC. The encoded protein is CASSFRGGYGYTF. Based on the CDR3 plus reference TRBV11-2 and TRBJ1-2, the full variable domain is EAGVAQSPRYKIIEKRQSVAFWCNPISGHATLYWYQQILGQGPKLLIQFQNNGVVDDSQLPKDRFSAERLKGVDSTLKIQPAKLEDSAVYLCASSFRGGYGYTFGSGTRLTVV.

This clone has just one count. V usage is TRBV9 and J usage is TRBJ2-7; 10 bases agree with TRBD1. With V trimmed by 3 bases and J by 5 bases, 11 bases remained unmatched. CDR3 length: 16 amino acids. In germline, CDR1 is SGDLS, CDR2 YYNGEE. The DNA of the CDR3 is TGTGCCAGCAGCGGGGGACCGGGACAGGGGTGGAACGAGCAGTACTTC. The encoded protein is CASSGGPGQGWNEQYF.

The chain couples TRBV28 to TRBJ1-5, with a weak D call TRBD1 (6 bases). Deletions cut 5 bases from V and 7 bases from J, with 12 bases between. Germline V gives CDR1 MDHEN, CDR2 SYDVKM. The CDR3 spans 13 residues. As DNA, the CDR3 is TGTGCCAGCAGTGGCGAACAGGGCCAGCCCCAGCATTTT. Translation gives CASSGEQGQPQHF.